Following are 2 T cell receptor beta chains from one sample sequenced in a study of shared clonotypes between healthy human individuals. Clones were sequenced by immunoSEQ multiplex PCR, and TCRdb holds only the in-frame ones, with some missing. The top ten clones hold approximately 0.06% of a sample with around 550,000 clones, about 96% of them seen once. The specimen sequenced was naive CD4+ T cells sorted from blood. Documented subset: CD45RA+ positively selected. These receptors came from a woman between 25 and 40 years old in good health.

The chain recombines TRBV5-1 with TRBJ2-3, with a possible D match to TRBD2 (6 bases). With 4 bases removed from V and 0 bases from J, the gap between germline ends came to 15 bases. The germline V gene has CDR1 SGHRS and CDR2 YFSETQ. There are 16 residues in the CDR3. The CDR3 loop is CASSPSSLASTDTQYF. The CDR3 region has the DNA TGCGCCAGCAGCCCCTCCTCTCTAGCGAGCACAGATACGCAGTATTTT. Looking up the rest from reference TRBV5-1 and TRBJ2-3 gives the full variable domain: KAGVTQTPRYLIKTRGQQVTLSCSPISGHRSVSWYQQTPGQGLQFLFEYFSETQRNKGNFPGRFSGRQFSNSRSEMNVSTLELGDSALYLCASSPSSLASTDTQYFGPGTRLTVL.

This chain joins TRBV28 and TRBJ2-7; D is unclear. This CDR3 region has 12 residues. The germline V gene has CDR1 MDHEN and CDR2 SYDVKM. V lost 7 bases to trimming and J lost 3 bases, with 10 bases between them. The CDR3 bases are TGTGCCAGCACCACCTACAACTACGAGCAGTACTTC. Translated, it gives CASTTYNYEQYF.